Detailed here is one T cell receptor (beta chain). CDR1 and CDR2 from the germline V gene are SGHRS and YFSETQ. V gave up 0 bases and J gave up 1 base, with 10 bases separating them. The CDR3 consists of 15 residues. These data come from a study of CD8+ T cells in alopecia areata. Study background: Tofacitinib administration persisted for 6 to 18 months, succeeded by 6 months off drug.

cDNA serving as the sequencing template came from extracted, reverse transcribed RNA. Using immunoSEQ multiplex PCR, the repertoire was profiled, and TCRdb retains in-frame clones only, with some absent. The repertoire holds about 250,000 clones, with less than 80% as singletons. Sequenced here: CD4+ T cells sorted from blood, sampled at week 0. J is TRBJ1-1 and V is TRBV5-1; no definite D call. The TCR sequence derives from a human donor with alopecia areata. The CDR3 DNA sequence: TGCGCCAGCAGCTTGGGGGCCTTGTGGAACACTGAAGCTTTCTTT. The encoded protein is CASSLGALWNTEAFF.